This T cell receptor (beta chain) was found in a study of T cells in Graves' hyperthyroidism and ophthalmopathy. Study observations and caveats: Blood samples included most of the expanded thyroid clonotypes exceeding 0.001.

CDR1 LGHDT and CDR2 YNNKEL come from the germline V gene (reference sequence). This CDR3 contains 13 residues. With 0 bases removed from V and 10 bases from J, the gap between germline ends came to 7 bases. This clonotype was picked up many times. Its antigen is still unknown. Regions amplified from RNA transcripts were the TCR beta CDR3 regions. First-round RT-PCR targeting the TCR CDR3 was performed with the HTBI primer set. TCRdb reanalysed the multiplex PCR reads using MiXCR and keeps one entry per CDR3 protein. Of some 770,000 distinct CDR3 sequences listed, about 15% are singletons. Diagnosing involved the use of clinical symptoms, serum thyroxine and TRAb, thyroid ultrasound and orbital computed tomography.

This receptor was identified in a young man with Graves' hyperthyroidism. The chain uses TRBV3-1 and TRBJ1-6; unclear D gene. Material: blood. The CDR3 coding sequence is TGTGCCAGCAGCCAAGAGGTCAGATCACCCCTCCACTTT. Amino acid sequence: CASSQEVRSPLHF.